This record looks at one T cell receptor (beta chain) sequence and its context. Together with a sample-barcoded 5' primer, a J-beta primer mix was included in a second PCR lasting about 6 to 11 cycles. TCRdb itself ran the 5' RACE reads through MiXCR, one entry per CDR3 protein. The sample includes over a million distinct CDR3 sequences, 45% to 70% of them seen just once. V was pared by 5 bases and J by 4 bases, with 15 bases of the junction left unmatched. The germline V gene encodes CDR1 SEHNR and CDR2 FQNEAQ (reference sequence). CDR3 size: 17 residues. This sample is part of a study of blood T cells in healthy people across ages.

The genes are TRBV7-9 and TRBJ2-3; TRBD2 matches at 7 bases. The sequence was collected from a man younger than 35 in good health. The sample was blood. CDR3: CASSDPSGGSYADTQYF. CDR3 bases: TGTGCCAGCAGCGACCCCTCGGGCGGGAGTTACGCAGATACGCAGTATTTT.